The sequence of this T cell receptor (beta chain) was determined in a study of blood T cell repertoires in COVID-19. Whole-study context: The origin of the acute and convalescent COVID-19 samples was the United States, Italy and Spain. Nucleic acid was either cDNA or gDNA, and it came from T cells, B-cell-depleted T cells, or PBMCs.

Trimming took 7 bases from V and 4 from J, leaving 10 bases between them. Germline CDR1 reads SGHVS; CDR2 reads FQNEAQ. This CDR3 spans 12 amino acids. In the authors' methods: Researchers report that nucleated cell counts were estimated from reference gene primer amplification. TCRdb keeps only in-frame clones here, not all; method: immunoSEQ multiplex PCR. V and J calls plus clone size are reproduced from that table; the DNA served to infer D and trimming. The repertoire includes 250,000 to 300,000 clones, 85% to 90% of them detected once, and roughly 6.1% sits in the top ten. This clonotype originated in a woman aged 50 to 65 with COVID-19, enrolled during active disease. The genes are TRBV7-8 and TRBJ1-1; D is unclear. The sequenced sample was peripheral blood. The CDR3 bases are TGTGCCAGCACTCCCTTGAGCACTGAAGCTTTCTTT. Amino acid sequence: CASTPLSTEAFF.